The clone carrying this T cell receptor (beta chain) was recorded many times. Its antigen remains unidentified. The CDR3 spans 12 residues. V gave up 3 bases and J gave up 3 bases; unmatched junction bases: 1. CDR1 is SQVTM and CDR2 is ANQGSEA in the germline V gene. These data belong to a study of molecular identifiers for immune sequencing clone quantification. Study results and caveats: Spiked Jurkat TCR RNA from one cell was reportedly detectable among under 1.2 million naive cells. Whereas clones above 20 RNA copies held under 1% of naive-cell molecules, they held over 97% of effector molecules.

As CD8+CD4-CCR7+CD45RA+ cells, naive CD8 T cells were sorted. As previously described, bulk TCR libraries were made using listed TCR primers. MiXCR, run by TCRdb on the PCR reads, gives a single entry per CDR3 protein. Found here are roughly 90,000 distinct CDR3 sequences, 15% to 20% of them singletons; the top ten hold roughly 0.85%. The V gene is TRBV29-1, the J gene TRBJ1-2; 7 positions match TRBD1. Material: naive CD8+ T cells from blood, with Jurkat cell RNA spiked in. Indicated subset: FACS-sorted CD8+CD4-CCR7+CD45RA+ naive T cells. The source of this sequence is a human donor in good health. Some libraries in this study had Jurkat cell RNA spiked in. CDR3 sequence reads: CSVEGTDYGYTF. CDR3 bases: TGCAGCGTTGAGGGGACAGACTATGGCTACACCTTC.